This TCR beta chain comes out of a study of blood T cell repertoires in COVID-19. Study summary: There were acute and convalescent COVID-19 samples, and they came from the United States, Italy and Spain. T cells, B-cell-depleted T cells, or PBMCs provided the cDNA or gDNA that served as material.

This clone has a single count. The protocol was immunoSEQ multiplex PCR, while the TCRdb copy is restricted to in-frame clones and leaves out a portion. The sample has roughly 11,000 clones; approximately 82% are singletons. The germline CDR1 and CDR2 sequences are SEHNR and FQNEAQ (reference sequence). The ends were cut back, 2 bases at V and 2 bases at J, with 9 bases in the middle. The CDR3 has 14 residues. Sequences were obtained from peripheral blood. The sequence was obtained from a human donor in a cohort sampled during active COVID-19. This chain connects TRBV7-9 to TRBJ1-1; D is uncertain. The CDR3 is CASSLSWANTEAFF. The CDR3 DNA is TGTGCCAGCAGCTTATCATGGGCCAACACTGAAGCTTTCTTT.